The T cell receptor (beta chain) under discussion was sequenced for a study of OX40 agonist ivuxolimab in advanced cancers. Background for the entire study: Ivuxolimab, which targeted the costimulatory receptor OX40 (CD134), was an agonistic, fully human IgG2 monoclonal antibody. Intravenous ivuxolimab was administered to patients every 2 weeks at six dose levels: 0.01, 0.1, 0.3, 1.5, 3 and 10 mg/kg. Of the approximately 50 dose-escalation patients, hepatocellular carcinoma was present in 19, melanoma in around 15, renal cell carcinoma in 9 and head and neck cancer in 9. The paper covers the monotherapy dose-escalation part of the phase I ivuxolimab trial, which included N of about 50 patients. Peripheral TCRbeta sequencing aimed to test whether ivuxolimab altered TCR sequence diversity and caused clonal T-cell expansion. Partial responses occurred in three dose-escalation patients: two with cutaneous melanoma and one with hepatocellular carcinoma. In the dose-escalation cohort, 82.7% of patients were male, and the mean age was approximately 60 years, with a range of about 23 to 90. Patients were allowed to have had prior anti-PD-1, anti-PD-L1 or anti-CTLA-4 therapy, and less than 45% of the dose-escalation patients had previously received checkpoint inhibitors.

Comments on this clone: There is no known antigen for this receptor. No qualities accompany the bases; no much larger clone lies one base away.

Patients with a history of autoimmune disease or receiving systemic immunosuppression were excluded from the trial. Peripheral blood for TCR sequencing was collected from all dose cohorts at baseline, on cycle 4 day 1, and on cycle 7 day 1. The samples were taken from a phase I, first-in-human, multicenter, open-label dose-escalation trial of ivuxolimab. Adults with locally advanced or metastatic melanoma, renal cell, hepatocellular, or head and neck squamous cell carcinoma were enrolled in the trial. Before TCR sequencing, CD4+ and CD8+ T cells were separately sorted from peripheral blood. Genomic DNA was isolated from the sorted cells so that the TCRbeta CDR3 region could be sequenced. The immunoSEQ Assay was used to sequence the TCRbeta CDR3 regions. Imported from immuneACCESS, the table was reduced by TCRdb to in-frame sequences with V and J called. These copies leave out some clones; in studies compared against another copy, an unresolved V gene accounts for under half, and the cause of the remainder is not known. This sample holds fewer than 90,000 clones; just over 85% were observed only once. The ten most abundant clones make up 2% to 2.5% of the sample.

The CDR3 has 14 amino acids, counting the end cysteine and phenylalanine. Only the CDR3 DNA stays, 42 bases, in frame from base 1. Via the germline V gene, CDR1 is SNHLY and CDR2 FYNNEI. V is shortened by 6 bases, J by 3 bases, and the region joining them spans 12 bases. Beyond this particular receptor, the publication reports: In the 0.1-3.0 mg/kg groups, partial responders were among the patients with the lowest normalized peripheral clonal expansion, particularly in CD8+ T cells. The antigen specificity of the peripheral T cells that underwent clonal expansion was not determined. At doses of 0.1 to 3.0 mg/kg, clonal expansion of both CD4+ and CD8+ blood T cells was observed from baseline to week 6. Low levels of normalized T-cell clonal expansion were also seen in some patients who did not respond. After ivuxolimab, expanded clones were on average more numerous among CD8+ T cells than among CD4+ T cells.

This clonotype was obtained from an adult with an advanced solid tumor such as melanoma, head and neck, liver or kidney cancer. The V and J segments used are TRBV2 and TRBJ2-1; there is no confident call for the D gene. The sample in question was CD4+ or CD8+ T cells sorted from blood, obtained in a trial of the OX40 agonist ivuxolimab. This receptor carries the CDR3 CASSGTRNYNEQFF. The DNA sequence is TGTGCCAGCAGCGGAACCAGAAACTACAATGAGCAGTTCTTC.